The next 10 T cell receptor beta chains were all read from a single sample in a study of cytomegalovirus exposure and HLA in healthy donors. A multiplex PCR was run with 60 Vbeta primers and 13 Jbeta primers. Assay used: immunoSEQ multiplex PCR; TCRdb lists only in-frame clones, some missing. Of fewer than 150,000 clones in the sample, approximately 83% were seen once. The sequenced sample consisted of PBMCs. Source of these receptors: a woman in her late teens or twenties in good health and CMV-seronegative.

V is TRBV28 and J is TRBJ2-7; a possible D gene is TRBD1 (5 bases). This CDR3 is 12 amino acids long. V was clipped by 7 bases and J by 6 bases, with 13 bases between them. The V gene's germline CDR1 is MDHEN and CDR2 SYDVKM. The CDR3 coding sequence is TGTGCCAGCAAGCAGGGATTTCTCGAGCAGTACTTC. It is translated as CASKQGFLEQYF. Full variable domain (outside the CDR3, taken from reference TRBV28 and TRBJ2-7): DVKVTQSSRYLVKRTGEKVFLECVQDMDHENMFWYRQDPGLGLRLIYFSYDVKMKEKGDIPEGYSVSREKKERFSLILESASTNQTSMYLCASKQGFLEQYFGPGTRLTVT.

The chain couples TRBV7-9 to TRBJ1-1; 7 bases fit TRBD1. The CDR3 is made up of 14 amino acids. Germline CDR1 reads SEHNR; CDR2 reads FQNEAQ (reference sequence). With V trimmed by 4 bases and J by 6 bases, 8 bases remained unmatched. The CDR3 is CASSSYRGSAEAFF. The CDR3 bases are TGTGCCAGCAGCTCGTACAGGGGTAGCGCTGAAGCTTTCTTT. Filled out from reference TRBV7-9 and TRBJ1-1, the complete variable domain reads DTGVSQNPRHKITKRGQNVTFRCDPISEHNRLYWYRQTLGQGPEFLTYFQNEAQLEKSRLLSDRFSAERPKGSFSTLEIQRTEQGDSAMYLCASSSYRGSAEAFFGQGTRLTVV.

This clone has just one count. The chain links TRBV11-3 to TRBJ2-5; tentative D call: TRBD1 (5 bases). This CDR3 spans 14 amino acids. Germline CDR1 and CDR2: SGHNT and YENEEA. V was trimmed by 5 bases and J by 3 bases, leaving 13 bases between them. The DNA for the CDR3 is TGTGCCAGCAGCCCCCGGACAACTAAAGAGACCCAGTACTTC. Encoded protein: CASSPRTTKETQYF. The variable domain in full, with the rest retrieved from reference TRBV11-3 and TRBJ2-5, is EAGVVQSPRYKIIEKKQPVAFWCNPISGHNTLYWYLQNLGQGPELLIRYENEEAVDDSQLPKDRFSAERLKGVDSTLKIQPAELGDSAVYLCASSPRTTKETQYFGPGTRLLVL.

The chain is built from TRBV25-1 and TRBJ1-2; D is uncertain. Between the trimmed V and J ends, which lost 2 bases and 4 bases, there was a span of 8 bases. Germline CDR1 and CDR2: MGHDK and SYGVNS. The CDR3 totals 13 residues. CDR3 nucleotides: TGTGCCAGCAGTGAAGGGCAGGCCTATGGCTACACCTTC. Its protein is CASSEGQAYGYTF.

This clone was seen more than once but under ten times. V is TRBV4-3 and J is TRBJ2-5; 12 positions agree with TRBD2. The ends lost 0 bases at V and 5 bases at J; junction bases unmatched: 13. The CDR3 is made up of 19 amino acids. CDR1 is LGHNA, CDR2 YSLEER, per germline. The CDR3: CASSQDFFSLAGGLETQYF. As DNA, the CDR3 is TGCGCCAGCAGCCAAGATTTCTTTTCGCTAGCGGGGGGGCTTGAGACCCAGTACTTC.

The CDR3 here is CASSNPARGTNEQFF. Here the CDR3 DNA reads TGTGCCAGCAGCAATCCGGCCAGGGGGACCAATGAGCAGTTCTTC. This chain connects TRBV5-5 to TRBJ2-1, with TRBD1 matching 7 bases. This CDR3 region has 15 residues. The ends lost 4 bases at V and 6 bases at J; junction bases unmatched: 10. Germline assignment: CDR1 SGHKS and CDR2 YYEKEE (reference sequence).

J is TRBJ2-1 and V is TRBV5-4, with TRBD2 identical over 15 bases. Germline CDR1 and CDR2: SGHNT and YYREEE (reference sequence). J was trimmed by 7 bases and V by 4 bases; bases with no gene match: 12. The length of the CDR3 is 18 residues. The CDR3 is CASSPGLAGGSYLNEQFF. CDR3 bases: TGTGCCAGCAGCCCGGGACTAGCGGGAGGCTCCTATTTAAATGAGCAGTTCTTC.

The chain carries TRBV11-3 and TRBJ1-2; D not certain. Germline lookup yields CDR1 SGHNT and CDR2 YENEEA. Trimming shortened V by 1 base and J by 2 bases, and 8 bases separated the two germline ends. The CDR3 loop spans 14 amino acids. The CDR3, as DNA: TGTGCCAGCAGCTTAGGTCCGGGAAACTATGGCTACACCTTC. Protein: CASSLGPGNYGYTF.

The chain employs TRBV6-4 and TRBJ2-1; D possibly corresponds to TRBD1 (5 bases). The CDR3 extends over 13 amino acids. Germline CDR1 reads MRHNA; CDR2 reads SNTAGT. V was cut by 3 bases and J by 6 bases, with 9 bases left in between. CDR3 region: CASSDFRGNEQFF. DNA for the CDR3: TGTGCCAGCAGTGATTTTAGGGGCAATGAGCAGTTCTTC.

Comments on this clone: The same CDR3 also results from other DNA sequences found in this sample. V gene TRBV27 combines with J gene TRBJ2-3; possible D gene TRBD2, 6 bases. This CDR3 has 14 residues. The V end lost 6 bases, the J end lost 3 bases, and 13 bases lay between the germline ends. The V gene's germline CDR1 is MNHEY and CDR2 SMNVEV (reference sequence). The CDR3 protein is CASSRRGGTDTQYF. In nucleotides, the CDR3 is TGTGCCAGCAGCCGTAGGGGAGGAACAGATACGCAGTATTTT.